The sequence of this TCR beta chain was determined in a study of cytomegalovirus exposure and HLA in healthy donors (dated by TCRdb to the late 2010s). For context, the study as a whole: An earlier analysis of several hundred of the donors reported about 280 Gb of sequence data and 117 million unique TCR beta sequences obtained from about 180 million T cells. The T cell repertoires of 666 subjects were profiled by immunosequencing and related to cytomegalovirus serostatus. Roughly five DR-DQ haplotypes were treated as single units for association and clustering because of strong linkage in the cohort. A later genetic analysis took genome-wide SNP genotypes for about 60% of the roughly 670 donors and used that subset as a discovery cohort. Of the approximately 400 genotyped donors, more than 75% were placed in the genetic ancestry cluster associated with self-reported Caucasian donors. The number of typed donors differed by locus: about 629-630 for A, B, C, DRB1 and DQB1; 500 to 550 for DQA1; around 580 for DPA1; and around 450 for DPB1. The study aimed to test whether cataloging public T cell receptors could reveal signatures of past pathogen exposure. Donor age, sex, ethnicity and CMV serostatus were compiled alongside the repertoire data. High-throughput TCR immunosequencing, statistical association of individual TCRs with disease status, and machine learning were combined to predict cytomegalovirus infection status. Both class I and class II loci were covered by HLA typing, at four-digit resolution. Every discovery cohort repertoire had been produced on one sequencing platform. A later analysis re-analyzed previously published TCR beta repertoires from approximately 670 donors and added high-resolution HLA genotyping to study TCR occurrence patterns. An earlier analysis of 450 to 750 of the donors used high-throughput TCR beta sequencing to judge whether each TCR beta V gene segment behaved as functional or pseudogenic. The later analysis used no new phenotypic data to find candidate immune exposures, relying instead on TCR beta sequences and their occurrence across donors. About 310 gigabases of sequencing data and approximately 80 million unique TCR sequences were included in an early release covering roughly 600 HLA-typed donors. In addition to the first cohort of 666 subjects, a separate validation cohort of 120 different subjects was used. On average, roughly 250,000 unique TCR beta nucleotide sequences were sequenced per donor among 398 genotyped donors of the cohort, with 15% to 20% of those sequences being non-productive.

Findings and caveats that apply to the study as a whole: In the study, approximately 160 TCR beta chains were listed as associated with cytomegalovirus. Sequencing depth was assumed to be roughly uniform across donors in the presence/absence analyses, though that assumption may not hold. The classifier was reported to diagnose cytomegalovirus status with high specificity and sensitivity in both the original cohort and the validation cohort. According to a later genetic analysis, donors in an Asian-associated ancestry cluster had fewer N-insertions in productive TCRs than the roughly 660-donor mean. The only immune exposure information available for the cohort was CMV serostatus. At a false discovery rate of 0.05, a later analysis linked some 18,000 TCR beta sequences to specific HLA alleles. In a later analysis, HLA-associated TCR beta chains showed more clonal expansion and lower generation probabilities than non-associated chains that were equally common. A cluster of highly shared sequence variants was judged likely to represent a technical artifact of the sequencing pipeline. According to a later analysis, most CMV-associated TCR beta chains appeared to be HLA-restricted, and the HLA associations seemed to be driven largely by CMV exposure. An association between a missense DCLRE1C variant and V-gene and J-gene trimming of TCR beta chains was found in a later genetic analysis and replicated in an independent cohort. This cohort had only TCR beta chains sequenced, and the lack of alpha or paired-chain data limited which features could be detected. An earlier analysis of around 600 of the donors showed that most TCR beta V segments appeared in productive rearrangements either about 87% or about 30% of the time, which broadly matched IMGT annotations. The earlier analysis of about 600 of the donors excluded seventeen rarely observed V segments, including chromosome 9 orphons, because counts were too low. In vitro tests confirmed that three of the cytomegalovirus-associated TCR beta chains recognize cytomegalovirus antigens. A later analysis found that TCR association rates varied across HLA loci, with DRB1 alleles showing the most associated TCRs and HLA-C alleles the fewest. Linkage disequilibrium might explain the correlated functional status among segregating V segments, but an unknown experimental factor could not be excluded. The authors suggested that the approach could potentially be extended to other disease states and immunological phenotypes. Because some donors lacked HLA typing at each locus, the association tests relied only on the typed subset. When HLA alleles, especially DR and DQ, strongly co-occurred, attributing TCR associations to individual alleles was difficult. A further reported finding was that TCR beta sequences accurately predicted the HLA-A and HLA-B alleles for most subjects in the first cohort. Some IMGT-functional V segments, including TRBV6-2 and TRBV6-3, could not be told apart with the 87-base-pair reads, so those segments were excluded. In a later analysis, several top co-occurrence clusters were reported to appear linked to parvovirus B19, influenza, CMV and Epstein-Barr virus. Across donors, most TCR sequences were observed very rarely, whereas some public TCRs were present in many individuals.

In total, over 600 healthy bone marrow donors made up the cohort. At the time of sampling, all cohort members were nominally healthy, though unrecorded immune exposures were likely present. The donor tested CMV seronegative, placing the donor among the approximately 360 seronegative members of the cohort. A peripheral blood sample was provided by each donor, and peripheral blood mononuclear cells were used for TCR beta sequencing. Genomic DNA extraction from the blood cell samples was performed with the Qiagen DNeasy Blood Extraction Kit. Library prep was done by the immunoSEQ multiplex PCR assay. For the multiplex PCR, a mixture combining 60 forward primers for TCR Vbeta segments and 13 reverse primers for TCR Jbeta segments was used. The CDR3 region of rearranged TCR beta genes was amplified from genomic DNA by a multiplex PCR assay. The amplified TCR beta libraries were sequenced on the Illumina HiSeq System as 87-base-pair reads. The published analysis was carried out like this. In a later analysis, 77 million or so unique TCR beta chains were counted across the 650 to 750 repertoires, and roughly 11 million of these chains were shared by at least two donors. To remove PCR and sequencing errors, raw reads were error-corrected and collapsed into unique sequences using a nearest-neighbor algorithm that merged closely related sequences. Alignment of CDR3 sequences to IMGT reference sequences was used to assign V, D and J gene segments. Each retained sequence needed at least a six-nucleotide match to both a V gene segment and a J gene segment. A rearrangement was called productive if the CDR3 had no stop codons and remained in frame with V and J, and every other rearrangement was called non-productive. Following IMGT convention, CDR3 was defined as the stretch from the second conserved V-encoded cysteine up to the conserved J-encoded phenylalanine. The earlier analysis of some 580 of the donors excluded any sequence lacking an unambiguous match to a single V gene segment. An earlier analysis of over 450 of the donors classified V segments as functional when productive rearrangements were above 56.7% and as segregating when the standard deviation between donors was above 5%. A statistical classification framework was developed to diagnose cytomegalovirus status using the catalog of TCR beta chain sequences. V and J gene assignment, in a later analysis, came from comparing TCR nucleotide sequences with IMGT/GENE-DB human TR gene sequences. A later analysis assigned CDR3 sequences and most-parsimonious VDJ recombination scenarios with the TCRdist pipeline. In a later analysis, every TCR beta chain was defined by the combination of its CDR3 amino acid sequence and its V-gene family, and reads without a unique V-gene family were dropped. To address suspected cross-contamination and a sequencing artifact, a later analysis removed 550 to 750 highly shared, low-generation-probability nucleotide sequences. In a later analysis, a clonal expansion index for each public chain was calculated from normalized within-repertoire ranks of inferred template counts. A later analysis computed generation probabilities with a VDJ recombination model fitted to out-of-frame rearrangements, and checked the results against IGoR. A later analysis scored TCR-TCR, TCR-HLA and TCR-CMV co-occurrence with hypergeometric tests, applying a repertoire-size bias correction to TCR pairs. A later analysis estimated false discovery rates by permuting HLA or CMV assignments 20 times. In a later analysis, co-occurring TCRs were grouped with DBSCAN, and TCRdist sequence similarity was added when clustering was performed within HLA-allele-positive subsets. For co-occurrence clustering, repertoires with fewer than 30,000 or more than 120,000 public chains were excluded, along with four to six repertoires with anomalous nucleotide sharing. The clones in this table, taken by TCRdb from immuneACCESS, are in-frame only. Not every clone is retained; where verified, under half of the shortfall comes from an unresolved V gene, and the cause of the rest is unknown. V and J calls and clone size are those listed in that table; D and trimming were worked out from the DNA. The sample profile shows under 200,000 clones; over 75% of them were found once. The top ten constitute less than 0.65% of the sample.

With respect to this clone: This receptor's antigen is unknown. The sample holds no much larger clone one base away, and base qualities are not on file.

CDR1 and CDR2 were assigned from the germline V gene as LGHNA and YSLEER. Ends trimmed: V by 5 bases, J by 4 bases; bases unmatched to a gene: 6. The CDR3 contains 14 residues, cysteine and phenylalanine counted. The CDR3 DNA has 42 bases and is translated from base 1. The TCR was taken from a woman aged 45-60 years in good health and CMV-seronegative. The specimen sequenced was PBMCs. The chain is encoded by TRBV4-3 joined to TRBJ2-7, with TRBD1 matching 9 junction bases. The nucleotides read TGCGCCAGCAGCGTTGGACAGGGGAAGTACGAGCAGTACTTC. It translates as CASSVGQGKYEQYF.